A selection of T cell receptor beta chains follows, all from one sample in a study of cytomegalovirus exposure and HLA in healthy donors. TCRdb's table, derived via immunoSEQ multiplex PCR, lists solely in-frame clones and lacks some. The data show around 300,000 clones, approximately 90% seen once. Source material: PBMCs. The receptors stem from a woman aged 25 to 39 in good health and CMV-seropositive. Each CDR3 is given with its conserved first and last residue. The D gene is left open where the match is weak.

d_call j_call v_call cdr3_aa
- TRBJ1-1 TRBV5-4 CASSTVQAGTEAFF
TRBD1 TRBJ2-7 TRBV9 CASSEGTGLFYEQYF
TRBD2 TRBJ2-7 TRBV27 CASSLFLAGLMNEQYF
TRBD2 TRBJ2-1 TRBV4-1 CASSQGSGLAVYNEQFF
TRBD1 TRBJ2-1 TRBV5-1 CASSLPGQGYNEQFF
- TRBJ1-4 TRBV5-1 CASRYEIATNEKLFF
TRBD2 TRBJ2-1 TRBV6-5 CASSQTGTRNEQFF
- TRBJ2-7 TRBV5-8 CASSLEGETYEQYF
- TRBJ2-3 TRBV5-4 CASSQGPSGADTQYF
- TRBJ2-3 TRBV30 CAWSVHPGDTQYF
- TRBJ2-1 TRBV19 CASSIQGKGNNEQFF
- TRBJ1-2 TRBV27 CASSLKRNYGYTF
TRBD1 TRBJ2-5 TRBV5-1 CASSERNPRGHGWEETQYF
TRBD1 TRBJ1-4 TRBV5-4 CASSPGQGREKLFF
- TRBJ2-5 TRBV9 CASSVYSLQETQYF
TRBD1 TRBJ1-5 TRBV5-6 CASSLQGHSNQPQHF
TRBD1 TRBJ2-7 TRBV5-1 CASSWSGTGTYEQYF
- TRBJ2-7 TRBV4-1 CASSCLGLVSGEQYF